This T cell receptor beta chain was captured by sequencing in a study of T cell repertoires in cytomegalovirus infection. Germline V lookup: CDR1 SGHTA, CDR2 FQGTGA. Trimming stripped 6 bases from V and 5 bases from J, with 14 bases between. This CDR3 region has 14 residues. This clonotype was detected only a few times. Its antigen is not known. In TCRdb, the reads were re-called with MiXCR into one record per CDR3 protein. Seen here are around 300,000 distinct CDR3 sequences, roughly a fifth observed once, and the top ten hold around 20%. Sequenced material: cultured PBMCs, taken from culture after CMV antigen stimulation. The receptor comes from a human donor in good health (CMV status not recorded). Some clones in this sample may be carry-over from other donors' samples. J is TRBJ2-1 and V is TRBV7-3; D is unclear. CDR3 protein: CASSPLLGHNEQFF. The CDR3 DNA reads as TGTGCCAGCAGTCCCCTTTTGGGTCACAATGAGCAGTTCTTC.